The clone carrying this T cell receptor (beta chain) has more than one count but fewer than ten. Its antigen remains unidentified. These data belong to a study of cytomegalovirus exposure and HLA in healthy donors. Across the whole study: A data release that came early held roughly 85 million unique TCRs from HLA-typed donors. Findings of the study overall: A missense DCLRE1C variant was associated with V- and J-gene trimming of TCR beta chains in a later analysis, and an independent cohort replicated the association. Testing in vitro showed a few CMV-associated chains specific for CMV antigens.

In the PCR, 60 Vbeta and 13 Jbeta primers were used. Some clones are missing from TCRdb's copy, which holds only in-frame ones; the method was immunoSEQ multiplex PCR. The repertoire has around 93,000 clones, 65% of them found once; the top ten carry roughly 5.5%. What was sequenced was PBMCs. This sequence originates from a boy aged 5-17 years in good health and CMV-seropositive.

Here the CDR3 DNA reads TGTGCCAGCAGGGGGCGGACAGGGGAGATTGAGCAGTTCTTC. Translation gives CASRGRTGEIEQFF. This chain connects TRBV2 to TRBJ2-1; 9 bases align to TRBD1. CDR1 and CDR2 (germline): SNHLY, FYNNEI. The CDR3 loop spans 14 amino acids. V lost 6 bases and J lost 9; bases outside the gene matches: 9.